This T cell receptor (beta chain) was profiled in a study of Ad26.COV2.S vaccination and SARS-CoV-2 variants. A word on this clone: Its antigen remains unknown.

The germline V gene has CDR1 SQVTM and CDR2 ANQGSEA. V dropped 7 bases and J dropped 4; count of bases not matched to a gene: 6. This CDR3 is built from 12 residues. Points from the study as a whole: Non-spike TCR breadth did not differ much between vaccine and placebo recipients. Spike-specific responses of CD8+ and CD4+ T cells were reported to display substantial breadth after vaccination.

Indicated treatment: approximately 18 received Ad26.COV2.S at low or high dose, single or two shots; about five received placebo; per-sample allocation not given. Following the first vaccine or placebo injection, samples were taken on day 63. Boston hosted the donor, who was an adult aged 18-55 years. Vaccination used an Ad26 vector expressing Wuhan-strain SARS-CoV-2 spike. Data came from immunoSEQ multiplex PCR; TCRdb stores just in-frame clones and leaves some out. The data show about 350,000 clones, about 88% seen once. Specimen: peripheral blood, collected in a trial of Ad26.COV2.S vaccine versus placebo. The genes are TRBV29-1 and TRBJ1-1; 7 bases fit TRBD1. The sequence came from a person between 18 and 65 years old who received the Ad26.COV2.S COVID-19 vaccine or a placebo. The CDR3 here is CSAGQIGTEAFF. The CDR3, as DNA: TGCAGCGCGGGACAGATTGGCACTGAAGCTTTCTTT.